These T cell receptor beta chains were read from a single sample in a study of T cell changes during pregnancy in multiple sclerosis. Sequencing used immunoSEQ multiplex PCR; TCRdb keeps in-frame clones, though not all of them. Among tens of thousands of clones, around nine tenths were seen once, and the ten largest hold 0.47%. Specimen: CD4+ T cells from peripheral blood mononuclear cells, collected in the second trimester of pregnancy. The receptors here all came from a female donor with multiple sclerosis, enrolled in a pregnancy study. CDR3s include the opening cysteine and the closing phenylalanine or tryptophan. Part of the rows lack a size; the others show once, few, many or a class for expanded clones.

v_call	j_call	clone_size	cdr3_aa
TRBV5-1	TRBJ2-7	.	CASSSDRGPYEQYF
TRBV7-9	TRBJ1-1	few	CASSLTGENTEAFF
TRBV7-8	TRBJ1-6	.	CASSAVVEAPGSYNSPLHF
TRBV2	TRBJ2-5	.	CASSEYLTSGYQTQYF
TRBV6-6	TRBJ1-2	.	CASSGAVANYGYTF
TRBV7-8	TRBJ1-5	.	CASSLGGSSGSNQPQHF
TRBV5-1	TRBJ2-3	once	CASSLNRDRGFTDTQYF
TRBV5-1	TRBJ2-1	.	CASSSGTSGGFEQFF
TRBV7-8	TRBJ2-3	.	CASTWTESTDTQYF
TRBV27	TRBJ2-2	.	CASSLSEPASGELFF
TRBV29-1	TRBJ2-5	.	CSGGVSRETQYF
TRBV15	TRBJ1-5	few	CATREADTFSNTNQPQHF
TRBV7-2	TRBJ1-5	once	CASSVKGQRNQPQHF
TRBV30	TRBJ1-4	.	CAWSVGQAATNEKLFF
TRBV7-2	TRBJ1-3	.	CASGQDSGNTIYF
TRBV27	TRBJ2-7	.	CASSYGQGAGEQYF
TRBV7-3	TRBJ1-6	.	CASSLLWEGTYRGSYNSPLHF
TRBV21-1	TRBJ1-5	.	CASIPQVEDQPQHF
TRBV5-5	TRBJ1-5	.	CASSPTGGRGHQPQHF
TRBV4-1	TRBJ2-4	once	CASSQERQQNIQYF
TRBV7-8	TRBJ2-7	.	CASSLPRTGTGKSAYEQYF
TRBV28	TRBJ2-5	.	CASSLASGQETQYF
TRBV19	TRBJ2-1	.	CASSIAGGRQFF
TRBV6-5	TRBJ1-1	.	CASSYSDTHF
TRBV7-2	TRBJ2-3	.	CASSSRLGTSPDTQYF
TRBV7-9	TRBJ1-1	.	CASSLVQTNTEAFF
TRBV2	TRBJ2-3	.	CASSSSGRLTDTQYF
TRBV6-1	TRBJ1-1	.	CASSEERNTEAFF
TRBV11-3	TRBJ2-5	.	CASSSRLGEETQYF
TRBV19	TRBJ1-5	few	CASSMSGGSNQPQHF
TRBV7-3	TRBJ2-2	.	CASRPKPGLGELFF
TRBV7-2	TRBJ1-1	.	CASSSRGGTEAFF
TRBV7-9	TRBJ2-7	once	CANDAGTASADYEQYF
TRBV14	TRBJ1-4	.	CASSHWDRVEKLFF
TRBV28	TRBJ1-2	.	CASTQSGTGGNYGYTF